The 8 T cell receptor beta chains below come from one sample, sequenced in a study of T cell clones after liver transplantation. The method was immunoSEQ multiplex PCR; TCRdb's version includes in-frame clones alone and lacks a portion of them. This sample carries 55,000 or so clones, over 55% of them seen once, and the ten largest clones take approximately 16%. The input for sequencing was CD4+ T cells from blood, taken before liver transplant. Receptors originate from a human donor who received a liver transplant.

The gene calls are TRBV6-5 and TRBJ2-3, with D unclear. V gave up 5 bases and J gave up 4 bases, with 7 bases separating them. The CDR3 totals 12 residues. Germline V gene sequence: CDR1 MNHEY, CDR2 SVGAGI. The DNA for the CDR3 is TGTGCCAGCAGTACGACTGCAGATACGCAGTATTTT. This translates into CASSTTADTQYF.

The chain's CDR3 is CASSLFQIYSYNEQFF. The CDR3 DNA sequence: TGTGCCAGCAGCTTATTCCAGATTTACTCCTACAATGAGCAGTTCTTC. This rearrangement joins TRBV7-3 to TRBJ2-1; no firm D call. V was pared by 2 bases and J by 0 bases, with 11 bases between. This CDR3 is built from 16 residues. Germline-derived CDR1 and CDR2 are SGHTA and FQGTGA.

This clone is a singleton in its sample. This chain connects TRBV19 to TRBJ1-2, with D possibly TRBD1 on 6 matching bases. CDR1 and CDR2 (germline): LNHDA, SQIVND (reference sequence). V lost 3 bases and J 4 bases, leaving 15 bases between the germline ends. This CDR3 comprises 15 residues. For the CDR3, the DNA is TGTGCCAGTAGTATCTCGGACAGCTCCGTCTATGGCTACACCTTC. Translated: CASSISDSSVYGYTF.

The chain carries TRBV28 and TRBJ2-7; 11 bases line up with TRBD1. V lost 8 bases, J lost 3 bases, and 9 bases stayed unmatched. Germline assignment: CDR1 MDHEN and CDR2 SYDVKM. The CDR3 is 15 amino acids. The CDR3 bases are TGTGCCAGCCTACAGGGGACAGGGGGAGGCTACGAGCAGTACTTC. This codes for CASLQGTGGGYEQYF.

The chain joins TRBV7-9 to TRBJ2-1; 11 nucleotides match TRBD1. The junction had 12 bases not matched to a gene; V was cut back by 6 bases and J by 5 bases. Germline CDR1 and CDR2: SEHNR and FQNEAQ (reference sequence). The CDR3 consists of 17 residues. In DNA, the CDR3 is TGTGCCAGCAGAACGAAGTCCTGGGACAGGGGGGACAATGAGCAGTTCTTC. Translating it yields CASRTKSWDRGDNEQFF.

This chain links TRBV5-8 with TRBJ1-4; 11 nucleotides agree with TRBD1. V trimming: 7 bases; J trimming: 6 bases; junction bases outside the gene matches: 8. The CDR3 is 15 residues long. Germline assignment: CDR1 SGHTS and CDR2 YDEGEE. The CDR3 spells CASDRAGQGDEKLFF. The CDR3 DNA sequence: TGTGCCAGCGATAGAGCGGGACAGGGGGATGAAAAACTGTTTTTT.

This chain links TRBV11-2 with TRBJ2-7; 11 bases are a match to TRBD1. V was pared by 5 bases and J by 6 bases, with 6 bases of the junction left unmatched. Germline V gene lookup returns CDR1 SGHAT and CDR2 FQNNGV. The CDR3 loop spans 14 amino acids. For the CDR3, the DNA is TGTGCCAGCAGCGGGGGACAGGGGGGTGGCGAGCAGTACTTC. Amino acids: CASSGGQGGGEQYF.

This clone has only one observation. This chain links TRBV11-2 with TRBJ1-2; TRBD1 matches at 8 bases. The CDR3 loop spans 13 amino acids. Germline-derived CDR1 and CDR2 are SGHAT and FQNNGV. V lost 5 bases and J lost 3; bases outside the gene matches: 2. The CDR3 spells CASSPTGDYGYTF. The CDR3 region has the DNA TGTGCCAGCAGCCCGACAGGGGACTATGGCTACACCTTC. Complete variable domain (other parts from reference TRBV11-2 and TRBJ1-2): EAGVAQSPRYKIIEKRQSVAFWCNPISGHATLYWYQQILGQGPKLLIQFQNNGVVDDSQLPKDRFSAERLKGVDSTLKIQPAKLEDSAVYLCASSPTGDYGYTFGSGTRLTVV.